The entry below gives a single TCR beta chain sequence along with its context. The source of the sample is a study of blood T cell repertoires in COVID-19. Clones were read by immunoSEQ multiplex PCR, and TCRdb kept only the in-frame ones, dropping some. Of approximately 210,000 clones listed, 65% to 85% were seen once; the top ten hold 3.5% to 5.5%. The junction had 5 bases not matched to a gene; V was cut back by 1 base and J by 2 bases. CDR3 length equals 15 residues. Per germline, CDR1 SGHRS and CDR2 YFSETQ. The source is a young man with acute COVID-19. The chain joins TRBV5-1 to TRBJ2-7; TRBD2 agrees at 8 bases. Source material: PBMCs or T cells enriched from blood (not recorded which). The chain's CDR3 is CASSLRDGGAYEQYF. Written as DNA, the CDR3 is TGCGCCAGCAGCTTGAGGGACGGGGGGGCCTACGAGCAGTACTTC.